This T cell receptor beta chain was observed in a study of T cell repertoires in cytomegalovirus infection. V was shortened by 1 base and J by 1 base, with 12 bases between the two germline ends. The CDR3 loop spans 16 amino acids. Germline-derived CDR1 and CDR2 are SGHTA and FQGNSA. TCRdb analysed the reads with MiXCR anew, one entry per CDR3 protein. The data show around 300,000 distinct CDR3 sequences, with more than 20% seen just once and roughly 13% held by the top ten. This clonotype has at least ten counts. Its cognate antigen is unknown. The sequence was obtained from a human donor in good health (CMV status not recorded). Some clones in this sample may be carry-over from other donors' samples. V and J are TRBV7-2 and TRBJ2-3; D gene unclear. Sequencing used cultured PBMCs, obtained from culture after CMV antigen stimulation. CDR3 sequence reads: CASSLDSATRTDTQYF. CDR3 nucleotides: TGTGCCAGCAGCTTAGATAGTGCGACCCGCACAGATACGCAGTATTTT.